This passage covers 23 T cell receptor beta chains from one sample sequenced in a study of CD8 T cells in Susac syndrome. Random hexamers primed reverse transcription of about 0.5 to 1 ug RNA. A single record per CDR3 protein comes from TCRdb applying MiXCR to the immunoSEQ multiplex PCR reads. The data show over 100,000 distinct CDR3 sequences, about 94% seen once. Sequencing was performed on CD8+ T cells from PBMCs. The receptor set was obtained from a human donor with Susac syndrome.

The CDR3 DNA sequence: TGTGCCAGCAGCTCTGCGAATATAGGCCAACACAATGAGCAGTTCTTC. Its protein product is CASSSANIGQHNEQFF. V gene TRBV3-1 combines with J gene TRBJ2-1; D is unclear. Trimming took off 5 bases at V and 5 bases at J, with 19 bases between the two ends. CDR1 LGHDT and CDR2 YNNKEL come from the germline V gene (reference sequence). CDR3 size: 16 residues.

This rearrangement joins TRBV7-6 to TRBJ2-4; D assignment may be TRBD1 or TRBD2 (5 bases each). The germline V gene encodes CDR1 SGHVS and CDR2 FNYEAQ. Trimming removed 3 bases at V and 5 bases at J, with 14 bases between. The CDR3 totals 15 residues. CDR3 region: CASSFGTDRQNIQYF. CDR3 coding DNA: TGTGCCAGCAGCTTCGGGACGGACCGCCAAAACATTCAGTACTTC.

The V call is TRBV7-9, the J call TRBJ2-7; 8 bases agree with TRBD2. Germline values: CDR1 SEHNR, CDR2 FQNEAQ (reference sequence). This CDR3 has 14 amino acids. V trimming: 3 bases; J trimming: 3 bases; junction bases outside the gene matches: 4. This CDR3 is CASSFPGGGYEQYF. The CDR3, as DNA: TGTGCCAGCAGCTTCCCCGGGGGGGGCTACGAGCAGTACTTC.

The chain recombines TRBV7-7 with TRBJ1-4; unclear D gene. Trimming pared 5 bases from V and 6 bases from J, leaving 13 bases between. CDR3 length: 14 amino acids. Germline V lookup: CDR1 SSHAT, CDR2 FNYEAQ (reference sequence). The CDR3 sequence is CASSLELWDEKLFF. The DNA for the CDR3 is TGTGCCAGCAGCCTAGAGCTATGGGATGAAAAACTGTTTTTT.

V usage is TRBV7-8 and J usage is TRBJ2-7, with 7 bases matching TRBD1. Trimming cost V 1 base and J 3 bases; bases outside gene matches: 6. Germline loops: CDR1 SGHVS, CDR2 FQNEAQ. The CDR3 consists of 15 residues. CDR3: CASSLDETGFYEQYF. CDR3 sequence (DNA): TGTGCCAGCAGCTTAGATGAGACAGGGTTCTACGAGCAGTACTTC.

V is TRBV5-4 and J is TRBJ1-3, with no clear D. This CDR3 comprises 12 residues. The V end lost 2 bases, the J end lost 5 bases, and 5 bases lay between the germline ends. Germline CDR1 reads SGHNT; CDR2 reads YYREEE (reference sequence). The chain's CDR3 is CASSLGRNTIYF. CDR3 DNA sequence: TGTGCCAGCAGCTTAGGACGAAACACCATATATTTT.

V and J are TRBV29-1 and TRBJ2-1; maybe TRBD2 (5 bases). This CDR3 is built from 15 residues. CDR1 is SQVTM, CDR2 ANQGSEA, per germline. V was shortened by 4 bases and J by 0 bases, with 13 bases between the two germline ends. CDR3 DNA: TGCAGCGTTGTATCAGGACTTCGCTCCTACAATGAGCAGTTCTTC. The encoded protein is CSVVSGLRSYNEQFF.

J is TRBJ1-6 and V is TRBV21-1; the DNA was not compared with TRBD1, the D call given in the table. TRBV21-1 corresponds to a pseudogene. This CDR3 is 15 amino acids long. CDR3 protein: CASSKGQGIRSPLHF. Here the CDR3 DNA reads TGTGCCAGCAGCAAAGGGCAGGGGATAAGGTCACCCCTCCACTTT.

As DNA, the CDR3 is TGCGCCAGCAGCTTGGCCCCAGAAGGCACGCAGTATTTT. Protein product: CASSLAPEGTQYF. This chain uses TRBV5-1 with TRBJ2-3; D not certain. Germline V gene lookup returns CDR1 SGHRS and CDR2 YFSETQ. Trimming shortened V by 0 bases and J by 9 bases, and 11 bases separated the two germline ends. The CDR3 totals 13 residues.

The V call is TRBV29-1, the J call TRBJ1-1; D might be TRBD1 (6 bases). The CDR3 runs to 17 residues. Germline CDR1 is SQVTM and CDR2 is ANQGSEA. Trimming shortened V by 0 bases and J by 13 bases, and 30 bases separated the two germline ends. In DNA, the CDR3 is TGCAGCGTTGAAGATCGAGAGGCAGGGGAGAGAACACTGAAGCTTTTCTTT. This gives the protein CSVEDREAGERTLKLFF.

The rearrangement links TRBV7-9 to TRBJ1-5, with TRBD1 matching over 11 bases. V shed 5 bases and J 6 bases; nucleotides not matched to a gene: 12. Germline lookup yields CDR1 SEHNR and CDR2 FQNEAQ (reference sequence). This CDR3 contains 17 residues. This CDR3 is CASSPRGGQGAGQPQHF. The CDR3 coding sequence is TGTGCCAGCAGCCCTCGGGGAGGACAGGGGGCAGGTCAGCCCCAGCATTTT.

The gene calls are TRBV3-1 and TRBJ2-5; TRBD2 matches 14 bases. V trimming: 4 bases; J trimming: 2 bases; junction bases outside the gene matches: 6. The CDR3 consists of 17 residues. Germline assignment: CDR1 LGHDT and CDR2 YNNKEL (reference sequence). The CDR3 nucleotides are TGTGCCAGCAGCCCCGCCGGGACTAGCGGGGGACAAGAGACCCAGTACTTC. This encodes CASSPAGTSGGQETQYF.

The chain is built from TRBV29-1 and TRBJ1-2, with 7 bases that match TRBD1. The trim removed 3 bases at V and 3 bases at J, leaving 4 bases unmatched. This CDR3 has 13 amino acids. The germline CDR1 and CDR2 sequences are SQVTM and ANQGSEA. The CDR3 here is CSVDEGAYYGYTF. The CDR3 nucleotides read TGCAGCGTTGACGAGGGGGCTTACTATGGCTACACCTTC.

The DNA of the CDR3 is TGTGCCAGCAGCTTCGGGACTCTGGACGAGCAGTACTTC. It encodes CASSFGTLDEQYF. This chain joins TRBV5-6 and TRBJ2-7; possible D gene TRBD2, 6 bases. The CDR3 extends over 13 amino acids. V lost 2 bases and J lost 5, with 11 bases in between. Germline CDR1 reads SGHDT; CDR2 reads YYEEEE.

V usage is TRBV2 and J usage is TRBJ2-7; no definite D call. Germline V gives CDR1 SNHLY, CDR2 FYNNEI. The CDR3 extends over 13 amino acids. V was trimmed by 4 bases and J by 2 bases, leaving 9 bases between them. CDR3 coding DNA: TGTGCCAGCAGTGTCCAGACAACCTACGAGCAGTACTTC. Translated, it gives CASSVQTTYEQYF.

The chain combines TRBV2 with TRBJ2-7; TRBD1 matches at 8 bases. Germline-derived CDR1 and CDR2 are SNHLY and FYNNEI. The V segment lost 6 bases and the J segment 4 bases; nucleotides outside the gene matches: 17. The CDR3 extends over 17 amino acids. The CDR3 DNA sequence: TGTGCCAGCAGCGATTATGATGTCGTCAGGACAGGGTACGAGCAGTACTTC. It translates to CASSDYDVVRTGYEQYF.

The chain combines TRBV12-5 with TRBJ2-7; no definite D call. The CDR3 runs to 11 residues. V was clipped by 1 base and J by 6 bases, with 4 bases between them. The germline gives CDR1 LGHNT, CDR2 FRNRAP. CDR3: CASGLGTEQYF. The CDR3, as DNA: TGTGCTAGTGGTTTGGGGACCGAGCAGTACTTC.

The CDR3 spells CASGLVSGVEQYF. In nucleotides, the CDR3 is TGTGCTAGTGGTTTGGTATCAGGGGTCGAGCAGTACTTC. This rearrangement joins TRBV12-5 to TRBJ2-7; TRBD1 might be the D (6 bases). The V end was cut by 0 bases, the J end by 6 bases, with 9 bases between. Germline V CDR1 and CDR2: LGHNT, FRNRAP. This CDR3 is 13 amino acids long.

This chain joins TRBV27 and TRBJ1-2; TRBD1 is a possible D gene (5 bases). V lost 4 bases and J lost 4, with 10 bases in between. Germline V gene lookup returns CDR1 MNHEY and CDR2 SMNVEV (reference sequence). The CDR3 sequence is 13 residues long. The CDR3: CASSWDGSYGYTF. CDR3 DNA sequence: TGTGCCAGCAGTTGGGACGGGTCCTATGGCTACACCTTC.

CDR3 sequence: CASSVRGGASADTQYF. The CDR3 DNA follows: TGTGCCAGCAGTGTCCGCGGGGGGGCGAGTGCAGATACGCAGTATTTT. The genes are TRBV6-4 and TRBJ2-3, with TRBD2 matching 9 bases. CDR1 is MRHNA and CDR2 is SNTAGT in the germline V gene. This CDR3 spans 16 amino acids. The J segment lost 4 bases and the V segment lost 4 bases, leaving 9 bases of the junction unmatched.

This clonotype was seen only once. The chain employs TRBV29-1 and TRBJ2-1; 8 bases are shared with TRBD2. Germline assignment: CDR1 SQVTM and CDR2 ANQGSEA. V shed 4 bases and J 5 bases; nucleotides not matched to a gene: 7. The CDR3 totals 14 residues. CDR3 region: CSVGVAGQDNEQFF. CDR3 bases: TGCAGCGTTGGAGTAGCGGGGCAAGACAATGAGCAGTTCTTC.

This clonotype was detected ten times or more. At one end, the junction sequence differs from germline, possibly due to a read error. The J gene is TRBJ2-7, the V gene TRBV5-4, with D perhaps being TRBD1 or TRBD2 (5 bases each). The CDR3 consists of 14 residues. Germline CDR1 is SGHNT and CDR2 is YYREEE (reference sequence). This CDR3 reads CASSLGQGAYEQYF. The CDR3 region has the DNA TGTGCCAGCAGTTTGGGCCAGGGAGCCTACGAGCAGTACTTC.

This clonotype has just one count. This chain links TRBV19 with TRBJ2-3; possible D gene TRBD2, 6 bases. V lost 5 bases and J lost 0, with 15 bases in between. Germline loops: CDR1 LNHDA, CDR2 SQIVND (reference sequence). The CDR3 spans 16 residues. The CDR3 DNA sequence: TGTGCCAGTAGTGACGACGGGACTCCTAGCACAGATACGCAGTATTTT. It encodes CASSDDGTPSTDTQYF.